The table lists the clone carrying this T cell receptor beta chain with a few counts. Clones were read by immunoSEQ multiplex PCR, and TCRdb kept only the in-frame ones, dropping some. The data contain more than 85,000 clones, roughly 85% of them singletons. This CDR3 comprises 16 residues. The ends were cut back, 3 bases at V and 0 bases at J, with 14 bases in the middle. Looked up from germline, CDR1 is SGHTA and CDR2 is FQGNSA. This sample is drawn from a study of blood T cell repertoires in COVID-19. On the study more broadly: Sites in the United States, Italy and Spain provided acute and convalescent COVID-19 samples. T cells, B-cell-depleted T cells, or PBMCs provided the cDNA or gDNA that served as material.

This clonotype was obtained from an elderly woman with active or convalescent COVID-19. The gene calls are TRBV7-2 and TRBJ1-1; no reliable D call. Material: peripheral blood. The CDR3 protein is CASSFSLGGVNTEAFF. The CDR3 DNA reads TGTGCCAGCAGCTTCAGTCTCGGCGGGGTGAACACTGAAGCTTTCTTT.